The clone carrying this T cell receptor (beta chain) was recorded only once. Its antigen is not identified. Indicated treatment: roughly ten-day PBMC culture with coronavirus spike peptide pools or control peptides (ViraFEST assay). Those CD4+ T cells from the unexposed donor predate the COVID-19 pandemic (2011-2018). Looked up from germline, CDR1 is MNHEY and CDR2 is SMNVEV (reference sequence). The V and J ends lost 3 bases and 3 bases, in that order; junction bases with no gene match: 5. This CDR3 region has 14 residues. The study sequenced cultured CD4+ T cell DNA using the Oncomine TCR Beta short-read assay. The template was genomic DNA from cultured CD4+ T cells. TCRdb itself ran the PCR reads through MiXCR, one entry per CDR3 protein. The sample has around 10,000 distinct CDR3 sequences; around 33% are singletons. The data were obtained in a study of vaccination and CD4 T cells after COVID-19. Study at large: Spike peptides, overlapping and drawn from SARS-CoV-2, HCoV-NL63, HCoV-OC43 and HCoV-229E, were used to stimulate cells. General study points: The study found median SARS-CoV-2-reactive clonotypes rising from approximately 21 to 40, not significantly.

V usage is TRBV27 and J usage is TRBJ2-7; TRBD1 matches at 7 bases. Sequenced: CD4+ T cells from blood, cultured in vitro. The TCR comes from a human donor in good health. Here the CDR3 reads CASSFRQGYYEQYF. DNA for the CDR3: TGTGCCAGCAGTTTCCGACAGGGCTACTACGAGCAGTACTTC.